The clone carrying this TCR beta chain is categorized as medium-sized. Authors' processing steps: CDR3 was compared across clinicopathological groups, and the resulting differences were used to build a distant-metastasis classifier for papillary thyroid cancer. Using MiXCR, TCRdb re-called clones from the PCR reads. TCRdb's processing, not the study's, gives the V and J calls here. The sample shows some 16,000 clones, roughly a quarter of them seen only once. These data come from a study of metastatic and nonmetastatic thyroid tumors. V dropped 1 base and J dropped 8 bases, with 10 bases sitting between them. Per the germline V gene, CDR1 is GTSNPN and CDR2 is SVGIG (reference sequence). The CDR3 runs 12 residues. No patient had received any treatment before thyroid surgery.

The sequencing input was tumor tissue. The genes are TRBV30 and TRBJ2-3, with D uncertain. This TCR came from a male donor with papillary thyroid cancer or a benign thyroid nodule (not recorded which). Some clones in this sample may be carry-over from other donors' samples. CDR3 residues: CAWSAVSRTQYF. CDR3 coding DNA: TGTGCCTGGAGTGCAGTCTCCCGTACGCAGTATTTT.